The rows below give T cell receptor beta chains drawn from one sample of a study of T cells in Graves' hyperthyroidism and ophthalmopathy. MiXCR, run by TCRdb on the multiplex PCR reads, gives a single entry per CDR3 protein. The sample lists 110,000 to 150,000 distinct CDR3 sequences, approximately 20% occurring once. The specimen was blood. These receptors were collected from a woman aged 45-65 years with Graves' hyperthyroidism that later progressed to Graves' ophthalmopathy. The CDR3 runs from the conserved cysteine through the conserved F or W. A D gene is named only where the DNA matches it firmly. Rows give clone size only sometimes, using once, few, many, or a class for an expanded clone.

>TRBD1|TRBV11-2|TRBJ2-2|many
TGTGCCAGCAGCTTAGGACAGGGGAGTACCGGGGAGCTGTTTTTT
CASSLGQGSTGELFF
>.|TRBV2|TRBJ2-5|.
TGTGCCAGCAGTGAAGTCCCGCCCGTGGGGCAAGAGACCCAGTACTTC
CASSEVPPVGQETQYF
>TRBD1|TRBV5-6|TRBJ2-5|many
TGTGCCAGCAGCTTGGACAGGGGGCGCGGGGAGACCCAGTACTTC
CASSLDRGRGETQYF
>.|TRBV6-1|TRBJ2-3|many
TGTGCCAGCAGTTACACCGGAGGAGCGGCATCAGATACGCAGTATTTT
CASSYTGGAASDTQYF
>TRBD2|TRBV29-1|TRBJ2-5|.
TGCAGTACTAGCGGGGTCTACCAAGAGACCCAGTACTTC
CSTSGVYQETQYF
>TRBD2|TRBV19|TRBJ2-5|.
TGTGCCAGTAGTCTCTCCGGACTAGCGGGAAAAGAGACCCAGTACTTC
CASSLSGLAGKETQYF
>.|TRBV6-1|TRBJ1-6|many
TGTGCCAGCAGTCCTACAGGGCTGGTTGGTTCACCCCTCCACTTT
CASSPTGLVGSPLHF
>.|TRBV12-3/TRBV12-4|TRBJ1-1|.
TGTGCCAGCAGCGGAGGACGGCGTAAGGACACTGAAGCTTTCTTT
CASSGGRRKDTEAFF
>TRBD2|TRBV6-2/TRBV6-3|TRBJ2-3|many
TGTGCCAGCAGTTATCAAGCGGGGGGCACAGATACGCAGTATTTT
CASSYQAGGTDTQYF
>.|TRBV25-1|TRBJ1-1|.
TGTGCCAGCAGTGAACTAGGGGTAGGTGAAGCTTTCTTT
CASSELGVGEAFF
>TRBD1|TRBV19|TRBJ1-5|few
TGTGCCAGTAGTACGGACAGGGGGGATCAGCCCCAGCATTTT
CASSTDRGDQPQHF
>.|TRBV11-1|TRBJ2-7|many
TGTGCCAGCAGCGCCGTAGGAACCTACGAGCAGTACTTC
CASSAVGTYEQYF
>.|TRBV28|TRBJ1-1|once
TGTGCCAGCAGCCCCCAGGACACTGAAGCTTTCTTT
CASSPQDTEAFF